Below, 13 T cell receptor beta chains from the same sample are listed, as sequenced in a study of T cell repertoires in cytomegalovirus infection. MiXCR, run by TCRdb on the reads, gives a single entry per CDR3 protein. The table lists 350,000 to 450,000 distinct CDR3 sequences, about a sixth of them singletons. Sequencing was done on a sample of PBMCs. The origin of the receptors is a human donor in good health (CMV status not recorded). Some clones in this sample may be carry-over from other donors' samples.

CDR3 in DNA: TGCAGTGCTTTGTCGACTAGCGGGGCAGCAGATACGCAGTATTTT. Its protein is CSALSTSGAADTQYF. V is TRBV20-1 and J is TRBJ2-3; 11 bases align to TRBD2. The J segment lost 4 bases and the V segment lost 5 bases, leaving 8 bases of the junction unmatched. CDR1 is DFQATT and CDR2 is SNEGSKA in the germline V gene (reference sequence). The CDR3 has 15 amino acids.

In its sample, this clonotype was seen a few times. The rearrangement uses TRBV7-9 and TRBJ2-3; D is undetermined. V lost 6 bases and J 1 base, leaving 14 bases between the germline ends. CDR3 length: 15 residues. Germline-derived CDR1 and CDR2 are SEHNR and FQNEAQ (reference sequence). The CDR3 is CASRVGRGGTDTQYF. CDR3 bases: TGTGCCAGCAGGGTTGGACGTGGGGGCACAGATACGCAGTATTTT.

This clonotype was counted a few times. The chain combines TRBV5-5 with TRBJ1-5; D gene unclear. Between the trimmed V and J ends, which lost 1 base and 3 bases, there was a span of 11 bases. Germline loops: CDR1 SGHKS, CDR2 YYEKEE (reference sequence). This CDR3 is 15 amino acids long. CDR3 coding DNA: TGTGCCAGCAGCTTGTTATCGGCTAACAATCAGCCCCAGCATTTT. As protein: CASSLLSANNQPQHF.

The chain is built from TRBV18 and TRBJ2-1, with D hard to call. The CDR3 extends over 16 amino acids. Germline assignment: CDR1 KGHSH and CDR2 LQKENI. Trimming took off 2 bases at V and 0 bases at J, with 11 bases between the two ends. The CDR3 loop is CASSPSSASSYNEQFF. The DNA for the CDR3 is TGTGCCAGCTCACCATCATCGGCTAGCTCCTACAATGAGCAGTTCTTC.

This clonotype has a count of ten or more. The CDR3, as DNA: TGTGCCAGCAGCTTAGCATCAGGGGTGTCGGGCTCCTACGAGCAGTACTTC. Encoded protein: CASSLASGVSGSYEQYF. V is TRBV7-2 and J is TRBJ2-7, with a weak D call TRBD1 (6 bases). Per the germline V gene, CDR1 is SGHTA and CDR2 is FQGNSA. The CDR3 loop spans 17 amino acids. V was cut by 0 bases and J by 0 bases, with 15 bases left in between.

This chain uses TRBV20-1 with TRBJ2-1; 11 bases are a match to TRBD2. The V segment lost 0 bases and the J segment 10 bases; nucleotides outside the gene matches: 17. The germline V gene has CDR1 DFQATT and CDR2 SNEGSKA (reference sequence). CDR3 size: 18 residues. This chain's CDR3 is CSARDELTSGSFRGEQFF. The CDR3 DNA sequence: TGCAGTGCTAGAGACGAATTAACTAGCGGGAGTTTCCGGGGCGAGCAGTTCTTC.

Written as DNA, the CDR3 is TGTGCCAGCATAGGCCACGGGGAATCCTACGAGCAGTACTTC. Translation gives CASIGHGESYEQYF. This chain joins TRBV28 and TRBJ2-7, with a possible D match to TRBD2 (5 bases). V lost 7 bases and J 1 base, leaving 14 bases between the germline ends. Germline V lookup: CDR1 MDHEN, CDR2 SYDVKM. The CDR3 covers 14 residues. The whole variable domain, remainder taken from reference TRBV28 and TRBJ2-7, is DVKVTQSSRYLVKRTGEKVFLECVQDMDHENMFWYRQDPGLGLRLIYFSYDVKMKEKGDIPEGYSVSREKKERFSLILESASTNQTSMYLCASIGHGESYEQYFGPGTRLTVT.

V and J are TRBV12-3 or TRBV12-4 and TRBJ2-1, with 8 bases fitting TRBD2. With V trimmed by 6 bases and J by 2 bases, 9 bases remained unmatched. The CDR3 totals 16 residues. The DNA of the CDR3 is TGTGCCAGCAGCCCTAGTTTCGGGAGGGCCTACAATGAGCAGTTCTTC. This gives the protein CASSPSFGRAYNEQFF.

This clonotype was seen more than once but under ten times. This chain links TRBV4-1 with TRBJ2-3, with 8 bases aligning to TRBD1. The CDR3 length is 17 residues. Germline CDR1 MGHRA, CDR2 YSYEKL. The ends lost 4 bases at V and 2 bases at J; junction bases unmatched: 11. CDR3 nucleotides: TGCGCCAGCAGCCGATTGGGGACAGGAAAAAACACAGATACGCAGTATTTT. Translating gives CASSRLGTGKNTDTQYF.

This clonotype was counted only a few times. The rearrangement uses TRBV19 and TRBJ2-7; unclear D gene. This CDR3 is built from 15 residues. Trimming took off 3 bases at V and 4 bases at J, with 16 bases between the two ends. CDR1 and CDR2 from the germline V gene are LNHDA and SQIVND (reference sequence). CDR3 DNA: TGTGCCAGTAGTATCCGTGCGTTGACGAGTTACGAGCAGTACTTC. Its protein product is CASSIRALTSYEQYF. Full variable domain (missing parts from reference TRBV19 and TRBJ2-7): DGGITQSPKYLFRKEGQNVTLSCEQNLNHDAMYWYRQDPGQGLRLIYYSQIVNDFQKGDIAEGYSVSREKKESFPLTVTSAQKNPTAFYLCASSIRALTSYEQYFGPGTRLTVT.

V and J are TRBV6-2 or TRBV6-3 and TRBJ2-1; 9 bases fit TRBD1. The CDR3 covers 15 residues. V was clipped by 6 bases and J by 9 bases; unmatched bases: 12. Germline CDR1 MNHEY, CDR2 SVGEGT. The CDR3 bases are TGTGCCAGCAGGGAAAGTCGGGACAGGGACGCTGAGCAGTTCTTC. It translates to CASRESRDRDAEQFF.

Only a few counts were recorded for this clonotype. The chain employs TRBV6-2 or TRBV6-3 and TRBJ2-7, with 8 bases lining up with TRBD1. The germline gives CDR1 MNHEY, CDR2 SVGEGT. This CDR3 is built from 15 residues. The V segment lost 5 bases and the J segment 2 bases; nucleotides outside the gene matches: 8. The CDR3 is CASSEPGTGTYEQYF. DNA for the CDR3: TGTGCCAGCAGTGAACCCGGGACAGGAACCTACGAGCAGTACTTC.

The rearrangement joins TRBV30 to TRBJ1-1; D not certain. The CDR3 extends over 12 amino acids. Germline V gives CDR1 GTSNPN, CDR2 SVGIG (reference sequence). Trimming removed 2 bases at V and 0 bases at J, with 4 bases between. CDR3 DNA: TGTGCCTGGAGTTACATGAACACTGAAGCTTTCTTT. Translated: CAWSYMNTEAFF.